This T cell receptor beta chain came from a study of T cell responses to AZD1222 COVID-19 vaccine. Trimming cost V 5 bases and J 3 bases, with 10 bases left between them. In germline, CDR1 is SGHTA, CDR2 FQGNSA. The CDR3 runs 13 residues. As regards this clone: Its antigen is not identified. Within the sample, other DNA sequences also encode this same CDR3.

Method: immunoSEQ multiplex PCR; TCRdb's copy keeps in-frame clones and lacks some. The repertoire holds about 150,000 clones, with roughly nine tenths as singletons. Overall study results and limits: Reportedly, nearly half the spike-specific TCRs target unmutated variant regions. Just six AZD1222 recipients were seropositive at baseline.

This clonotype was obtained from an adult in good health. The source was peripheral blood, collected on day 0 of MenACWY control vaccination. The genes are TRBV7-2 and TRBJ1-2; maybe TRBD1 (5 bases). The CDR3 reads CASSTRQYYGYTF. CDR3 in DNA: TGTGCCAGCAGCACGAGACAGTACTATGGCTACACCTTC.